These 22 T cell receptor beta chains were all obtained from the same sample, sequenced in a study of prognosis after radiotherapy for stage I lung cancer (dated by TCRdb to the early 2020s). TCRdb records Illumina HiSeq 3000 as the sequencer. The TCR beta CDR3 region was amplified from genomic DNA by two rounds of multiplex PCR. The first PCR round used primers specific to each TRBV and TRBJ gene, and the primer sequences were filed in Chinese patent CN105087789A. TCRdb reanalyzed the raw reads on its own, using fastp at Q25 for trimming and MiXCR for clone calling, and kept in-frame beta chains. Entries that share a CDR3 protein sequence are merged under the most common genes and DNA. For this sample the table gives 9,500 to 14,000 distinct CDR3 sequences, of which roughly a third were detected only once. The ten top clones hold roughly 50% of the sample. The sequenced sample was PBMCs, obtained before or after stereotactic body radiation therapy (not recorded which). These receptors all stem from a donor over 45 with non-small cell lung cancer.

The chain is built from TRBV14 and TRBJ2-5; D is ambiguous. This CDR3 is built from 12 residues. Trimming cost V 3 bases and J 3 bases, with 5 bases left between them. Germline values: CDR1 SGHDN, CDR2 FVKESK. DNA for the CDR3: TGTGCCAGCAGCCACCTAGAAGAGACCCAGTACTTC. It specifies CASSHLEETQYF. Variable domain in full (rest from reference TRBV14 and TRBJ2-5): EAGVTQFPSHSVIEKGQTVTLRCDPISGHDNLYWYRRVMGKEIKFLLHFVKESKQDESGMPNNRFLAERTGGTYSTLKVQPAELEDSGVYFCASSHLEETQYFGPGTRLLVL.

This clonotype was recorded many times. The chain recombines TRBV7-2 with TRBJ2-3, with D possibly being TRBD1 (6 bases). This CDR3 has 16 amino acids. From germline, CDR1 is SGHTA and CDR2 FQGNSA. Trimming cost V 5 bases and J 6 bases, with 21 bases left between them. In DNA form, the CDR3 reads TGTGCCAGCAGCATGAGGGGGTCAATGGAAGGGGATACGCAGTATTTT. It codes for CASSMRGSMEGDTQYF.

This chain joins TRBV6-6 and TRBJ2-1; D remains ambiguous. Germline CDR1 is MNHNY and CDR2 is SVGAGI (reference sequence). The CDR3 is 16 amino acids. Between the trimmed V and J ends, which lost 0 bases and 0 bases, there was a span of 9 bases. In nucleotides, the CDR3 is TGTGCCAGCAGTTACTCGGGTGTATCCTCCTACAATGAGCAGTTCTTC. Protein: CASSYSGVSSYNEQFF.

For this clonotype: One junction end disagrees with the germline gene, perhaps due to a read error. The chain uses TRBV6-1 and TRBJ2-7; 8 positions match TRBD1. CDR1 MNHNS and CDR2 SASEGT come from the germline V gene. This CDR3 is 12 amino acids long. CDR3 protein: CSSRSGGLEQYF. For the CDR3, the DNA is TGTTCCAGCAGGTCAGGGGGCCTCGAGCAGTACTTC.

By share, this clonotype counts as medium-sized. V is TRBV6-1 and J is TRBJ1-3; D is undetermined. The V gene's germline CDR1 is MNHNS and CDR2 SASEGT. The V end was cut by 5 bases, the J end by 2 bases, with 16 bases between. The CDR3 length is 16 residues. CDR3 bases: TGTGCCAGCAGTCGTCCCTTCTCCCTTCCTGGAAACACCATATATTTT. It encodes CASSRPFSLPGNTIYF.

The CDR3 loop is CASSFLGTIGGWYTQYF. CDR3 coding DNA: TGTGCCAGCAGCTTCCTCGGGACTATCGGGGGGTGGTATACCCAGTACTTC. The rearrangement uses TRBV7-6 and TRBJ2-5; 7 positions agree with TRBD2. V dropped 3 bases and J dropped 8; count of bases not matched to a gene: 18. CDR3 size: 17 residues. Germline V CDR1 and CDR2: SGHVS, FNYEAQ. Full variable domain (outside the CDR3, taken from reference TRBV7-6 and TRBJ2-5): GAGVSQSPRYKVTKRGQDVALRCDPISGHVSLYWYRQALGQGPEFLTYFNYEAQQDKSGLPNDRFSAERPEGSISTLTIQRTEQRDSAMYRCASSFLGTIGGWYTQYFGPGTRLLVL.

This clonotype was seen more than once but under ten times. The CDR3 here is CASSLSGRANEQFF. CDR3 nucleotide sequence: TGTGCCAGCAGTCTTAGCGGGAGGGCCAATGAGCAGTTCTTC. This chain connects TRBV11-1 to TRBJ2-1; 11 nucleotides agree with TRBD2. Germline-derived CDR1 and CDR2 are SGHAT and FQDESV (reference sequence). V trimming: 6 bases; J trimming: 6 bases; junction bases outside the gene matches: 4. The CDR3 is 14 amino acids.

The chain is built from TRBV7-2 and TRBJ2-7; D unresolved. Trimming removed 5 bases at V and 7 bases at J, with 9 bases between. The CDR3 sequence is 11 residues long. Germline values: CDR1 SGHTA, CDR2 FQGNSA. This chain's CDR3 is CASSPTREQYF. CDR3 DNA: TGTGCCAGCAGCCCAACAAGGGAGCAGTACTTC.

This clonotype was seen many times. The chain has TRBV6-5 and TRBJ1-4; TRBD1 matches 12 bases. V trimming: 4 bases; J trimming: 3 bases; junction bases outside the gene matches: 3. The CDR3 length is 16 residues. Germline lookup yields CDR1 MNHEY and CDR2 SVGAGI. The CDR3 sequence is CASSSGQGASNEKLFF. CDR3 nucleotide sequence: TGTGCCAGCAGTTCGGGACAGGGGGCCTCTAATGAAAAACTGTTTTTT.

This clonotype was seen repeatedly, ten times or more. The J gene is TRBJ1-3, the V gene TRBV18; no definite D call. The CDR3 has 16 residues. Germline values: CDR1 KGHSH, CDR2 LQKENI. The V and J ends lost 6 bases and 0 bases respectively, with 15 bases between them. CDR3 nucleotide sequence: TGTGCCAGCTCTCTCGGGAGGGTGAGCTCTGGAAACACCATATATTTT. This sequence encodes CASSLGRVSSGNTIYF.

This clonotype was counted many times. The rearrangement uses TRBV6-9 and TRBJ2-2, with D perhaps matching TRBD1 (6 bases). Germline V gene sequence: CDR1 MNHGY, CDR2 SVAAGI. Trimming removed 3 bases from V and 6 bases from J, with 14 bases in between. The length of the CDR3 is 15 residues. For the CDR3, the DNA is TGTGCCAGCAGTTACGGAAGGGGGTATGCCGGGGAGCTGTTTTTT. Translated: CASSYGRGYAGELFF.

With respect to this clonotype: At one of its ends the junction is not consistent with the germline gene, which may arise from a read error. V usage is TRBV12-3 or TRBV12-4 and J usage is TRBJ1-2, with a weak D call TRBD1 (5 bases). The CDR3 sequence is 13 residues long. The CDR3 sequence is CASSYQGSGGETF. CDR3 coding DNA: TGCGCCAGCAGTTACCAGGGTTCGGGGGGAGAGACCTTC.

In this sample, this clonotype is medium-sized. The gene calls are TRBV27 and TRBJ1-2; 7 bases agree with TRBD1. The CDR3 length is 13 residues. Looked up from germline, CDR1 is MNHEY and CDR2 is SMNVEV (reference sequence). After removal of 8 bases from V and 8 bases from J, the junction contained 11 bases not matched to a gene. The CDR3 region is CASFRGVARGYTF. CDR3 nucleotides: TGTGCCAGCTTCAGGGGGGTGGCGCGGGGCTACACCTTC.

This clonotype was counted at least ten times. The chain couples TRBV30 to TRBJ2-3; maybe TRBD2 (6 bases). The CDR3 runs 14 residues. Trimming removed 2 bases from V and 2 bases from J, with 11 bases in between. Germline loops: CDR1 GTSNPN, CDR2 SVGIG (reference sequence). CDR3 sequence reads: CAWSWGTDTDTQYF. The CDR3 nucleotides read TGTGCCTGGAGTTGGGGGACTGACACAGATACGCAGTATTTT.

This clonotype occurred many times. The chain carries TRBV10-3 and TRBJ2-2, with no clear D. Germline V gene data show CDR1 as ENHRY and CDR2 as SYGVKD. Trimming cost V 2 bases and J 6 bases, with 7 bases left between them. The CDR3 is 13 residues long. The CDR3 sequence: CAISEGPAGELFF. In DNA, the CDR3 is TGTGCCATCAGTGAGGGACCCGCCGGGGAGCTGTTTTTT.

In DNA form, the CDR3 reads TGTGCCAGCAGTTACACGGGAAGCTCTGGAAACACCATATATTTT. Translating it yields CASSYTGSSGNTIYF. The chain combines TRBV6-5 with TRBJ1-3; no firm D call. Germline V gene data show CDR1 as MNHEY and CDR2 as SVGAGI. This CDR3 has 15 amino acids. Deletions cut 2 bases from V and 0 bases from J, with 8 bases between.

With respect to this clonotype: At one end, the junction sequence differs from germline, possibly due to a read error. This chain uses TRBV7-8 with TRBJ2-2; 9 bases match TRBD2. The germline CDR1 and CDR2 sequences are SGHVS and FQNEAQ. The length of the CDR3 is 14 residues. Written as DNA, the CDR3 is TGTGCCAGCAGCTTAGTAGCGGGAGATCGGGGAGCTGTTTTT. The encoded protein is CASSLVAGDRGAVF.

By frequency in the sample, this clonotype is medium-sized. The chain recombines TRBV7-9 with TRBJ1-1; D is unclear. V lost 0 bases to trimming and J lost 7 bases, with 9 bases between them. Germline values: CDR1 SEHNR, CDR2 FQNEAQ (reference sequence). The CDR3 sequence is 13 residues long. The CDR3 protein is CASSLAGRVEAFF. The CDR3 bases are TGTGCCAGCAGCTTAGCCGGGCGGGTTGAAGCTTTCTTT.

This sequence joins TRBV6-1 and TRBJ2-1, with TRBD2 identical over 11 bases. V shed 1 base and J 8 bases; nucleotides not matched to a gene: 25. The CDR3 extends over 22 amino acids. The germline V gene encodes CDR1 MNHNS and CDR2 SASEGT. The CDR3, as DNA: TGTGCCAGCAGTGAAGAAGGGGACAGGAGCTTATTAGCGGGAGGGCCTTTAGATGAGCAGTTCTTC. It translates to CASSEEGDRSLLAGGPLDEQFF.

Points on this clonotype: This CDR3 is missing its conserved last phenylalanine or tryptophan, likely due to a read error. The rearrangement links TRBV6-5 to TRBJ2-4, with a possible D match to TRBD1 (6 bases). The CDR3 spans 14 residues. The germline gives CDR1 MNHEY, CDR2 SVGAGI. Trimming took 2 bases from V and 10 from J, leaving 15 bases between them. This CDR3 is CASSYTLQGTIQYS. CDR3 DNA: TGTGCCAGCAGTTACACACTTCAGGGGACAATTCAGTACTCC.

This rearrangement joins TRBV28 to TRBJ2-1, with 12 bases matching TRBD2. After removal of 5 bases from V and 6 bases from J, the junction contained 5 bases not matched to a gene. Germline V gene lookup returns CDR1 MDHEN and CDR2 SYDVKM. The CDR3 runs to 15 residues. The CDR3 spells CASSTLAGGANEQFF. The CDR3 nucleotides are TGTGCCAGCAGTACTCTAGCGGGAGGGGCCAATGAGCAGTTCTTC.

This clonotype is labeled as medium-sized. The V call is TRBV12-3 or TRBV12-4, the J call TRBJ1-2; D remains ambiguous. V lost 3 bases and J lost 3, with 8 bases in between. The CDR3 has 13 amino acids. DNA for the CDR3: TGTGCCAGCAGTTTGAAACAGTACTATGGCTACACCTTC. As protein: CASSLKQYYGYTF.